The clone carrying this T cell receptor (beta chain) was observed a handful of times. Its antigen is unknown. The CDR3 spans 15 residues. Looked up from germline, CDR1 is SGHTA and CDR2 is FQGNSA. The V gene end was trimmed by 2 bases and the J gene end by 3 bases; junction bases not matched to a gene: 4. The record originates from a study of identical twins. General study findings and limits: Cross-sectional statistical analysis, not tracking of the same donors, underpinned the conclusions. Zero-insertion findings could be partly confounded by invariant cells (MAIT and iNKT cells).

TCRdb re-analysed the 5' RACE reads in MiXCR, keeping a single row per CDR3 protein. Of 400,000 to 500,000 distinct CDR3 sequences in the sample, around 18% were seen once. The chain carries TRBV7-2 and TRBJ1-5; 7 nucleotides match TRBD1. Sequencing was carried out using naive T cells sorted from blood. This TCR was recovered from a man aged 45-60 years in good health. The CDR3 DNA reads as TGTGCCAGCAGCTTAAGGGACAGCTCCAATCAGCCCCAGCATTTT. Amino acid sequence: CASSLRDSSNQPQHF.